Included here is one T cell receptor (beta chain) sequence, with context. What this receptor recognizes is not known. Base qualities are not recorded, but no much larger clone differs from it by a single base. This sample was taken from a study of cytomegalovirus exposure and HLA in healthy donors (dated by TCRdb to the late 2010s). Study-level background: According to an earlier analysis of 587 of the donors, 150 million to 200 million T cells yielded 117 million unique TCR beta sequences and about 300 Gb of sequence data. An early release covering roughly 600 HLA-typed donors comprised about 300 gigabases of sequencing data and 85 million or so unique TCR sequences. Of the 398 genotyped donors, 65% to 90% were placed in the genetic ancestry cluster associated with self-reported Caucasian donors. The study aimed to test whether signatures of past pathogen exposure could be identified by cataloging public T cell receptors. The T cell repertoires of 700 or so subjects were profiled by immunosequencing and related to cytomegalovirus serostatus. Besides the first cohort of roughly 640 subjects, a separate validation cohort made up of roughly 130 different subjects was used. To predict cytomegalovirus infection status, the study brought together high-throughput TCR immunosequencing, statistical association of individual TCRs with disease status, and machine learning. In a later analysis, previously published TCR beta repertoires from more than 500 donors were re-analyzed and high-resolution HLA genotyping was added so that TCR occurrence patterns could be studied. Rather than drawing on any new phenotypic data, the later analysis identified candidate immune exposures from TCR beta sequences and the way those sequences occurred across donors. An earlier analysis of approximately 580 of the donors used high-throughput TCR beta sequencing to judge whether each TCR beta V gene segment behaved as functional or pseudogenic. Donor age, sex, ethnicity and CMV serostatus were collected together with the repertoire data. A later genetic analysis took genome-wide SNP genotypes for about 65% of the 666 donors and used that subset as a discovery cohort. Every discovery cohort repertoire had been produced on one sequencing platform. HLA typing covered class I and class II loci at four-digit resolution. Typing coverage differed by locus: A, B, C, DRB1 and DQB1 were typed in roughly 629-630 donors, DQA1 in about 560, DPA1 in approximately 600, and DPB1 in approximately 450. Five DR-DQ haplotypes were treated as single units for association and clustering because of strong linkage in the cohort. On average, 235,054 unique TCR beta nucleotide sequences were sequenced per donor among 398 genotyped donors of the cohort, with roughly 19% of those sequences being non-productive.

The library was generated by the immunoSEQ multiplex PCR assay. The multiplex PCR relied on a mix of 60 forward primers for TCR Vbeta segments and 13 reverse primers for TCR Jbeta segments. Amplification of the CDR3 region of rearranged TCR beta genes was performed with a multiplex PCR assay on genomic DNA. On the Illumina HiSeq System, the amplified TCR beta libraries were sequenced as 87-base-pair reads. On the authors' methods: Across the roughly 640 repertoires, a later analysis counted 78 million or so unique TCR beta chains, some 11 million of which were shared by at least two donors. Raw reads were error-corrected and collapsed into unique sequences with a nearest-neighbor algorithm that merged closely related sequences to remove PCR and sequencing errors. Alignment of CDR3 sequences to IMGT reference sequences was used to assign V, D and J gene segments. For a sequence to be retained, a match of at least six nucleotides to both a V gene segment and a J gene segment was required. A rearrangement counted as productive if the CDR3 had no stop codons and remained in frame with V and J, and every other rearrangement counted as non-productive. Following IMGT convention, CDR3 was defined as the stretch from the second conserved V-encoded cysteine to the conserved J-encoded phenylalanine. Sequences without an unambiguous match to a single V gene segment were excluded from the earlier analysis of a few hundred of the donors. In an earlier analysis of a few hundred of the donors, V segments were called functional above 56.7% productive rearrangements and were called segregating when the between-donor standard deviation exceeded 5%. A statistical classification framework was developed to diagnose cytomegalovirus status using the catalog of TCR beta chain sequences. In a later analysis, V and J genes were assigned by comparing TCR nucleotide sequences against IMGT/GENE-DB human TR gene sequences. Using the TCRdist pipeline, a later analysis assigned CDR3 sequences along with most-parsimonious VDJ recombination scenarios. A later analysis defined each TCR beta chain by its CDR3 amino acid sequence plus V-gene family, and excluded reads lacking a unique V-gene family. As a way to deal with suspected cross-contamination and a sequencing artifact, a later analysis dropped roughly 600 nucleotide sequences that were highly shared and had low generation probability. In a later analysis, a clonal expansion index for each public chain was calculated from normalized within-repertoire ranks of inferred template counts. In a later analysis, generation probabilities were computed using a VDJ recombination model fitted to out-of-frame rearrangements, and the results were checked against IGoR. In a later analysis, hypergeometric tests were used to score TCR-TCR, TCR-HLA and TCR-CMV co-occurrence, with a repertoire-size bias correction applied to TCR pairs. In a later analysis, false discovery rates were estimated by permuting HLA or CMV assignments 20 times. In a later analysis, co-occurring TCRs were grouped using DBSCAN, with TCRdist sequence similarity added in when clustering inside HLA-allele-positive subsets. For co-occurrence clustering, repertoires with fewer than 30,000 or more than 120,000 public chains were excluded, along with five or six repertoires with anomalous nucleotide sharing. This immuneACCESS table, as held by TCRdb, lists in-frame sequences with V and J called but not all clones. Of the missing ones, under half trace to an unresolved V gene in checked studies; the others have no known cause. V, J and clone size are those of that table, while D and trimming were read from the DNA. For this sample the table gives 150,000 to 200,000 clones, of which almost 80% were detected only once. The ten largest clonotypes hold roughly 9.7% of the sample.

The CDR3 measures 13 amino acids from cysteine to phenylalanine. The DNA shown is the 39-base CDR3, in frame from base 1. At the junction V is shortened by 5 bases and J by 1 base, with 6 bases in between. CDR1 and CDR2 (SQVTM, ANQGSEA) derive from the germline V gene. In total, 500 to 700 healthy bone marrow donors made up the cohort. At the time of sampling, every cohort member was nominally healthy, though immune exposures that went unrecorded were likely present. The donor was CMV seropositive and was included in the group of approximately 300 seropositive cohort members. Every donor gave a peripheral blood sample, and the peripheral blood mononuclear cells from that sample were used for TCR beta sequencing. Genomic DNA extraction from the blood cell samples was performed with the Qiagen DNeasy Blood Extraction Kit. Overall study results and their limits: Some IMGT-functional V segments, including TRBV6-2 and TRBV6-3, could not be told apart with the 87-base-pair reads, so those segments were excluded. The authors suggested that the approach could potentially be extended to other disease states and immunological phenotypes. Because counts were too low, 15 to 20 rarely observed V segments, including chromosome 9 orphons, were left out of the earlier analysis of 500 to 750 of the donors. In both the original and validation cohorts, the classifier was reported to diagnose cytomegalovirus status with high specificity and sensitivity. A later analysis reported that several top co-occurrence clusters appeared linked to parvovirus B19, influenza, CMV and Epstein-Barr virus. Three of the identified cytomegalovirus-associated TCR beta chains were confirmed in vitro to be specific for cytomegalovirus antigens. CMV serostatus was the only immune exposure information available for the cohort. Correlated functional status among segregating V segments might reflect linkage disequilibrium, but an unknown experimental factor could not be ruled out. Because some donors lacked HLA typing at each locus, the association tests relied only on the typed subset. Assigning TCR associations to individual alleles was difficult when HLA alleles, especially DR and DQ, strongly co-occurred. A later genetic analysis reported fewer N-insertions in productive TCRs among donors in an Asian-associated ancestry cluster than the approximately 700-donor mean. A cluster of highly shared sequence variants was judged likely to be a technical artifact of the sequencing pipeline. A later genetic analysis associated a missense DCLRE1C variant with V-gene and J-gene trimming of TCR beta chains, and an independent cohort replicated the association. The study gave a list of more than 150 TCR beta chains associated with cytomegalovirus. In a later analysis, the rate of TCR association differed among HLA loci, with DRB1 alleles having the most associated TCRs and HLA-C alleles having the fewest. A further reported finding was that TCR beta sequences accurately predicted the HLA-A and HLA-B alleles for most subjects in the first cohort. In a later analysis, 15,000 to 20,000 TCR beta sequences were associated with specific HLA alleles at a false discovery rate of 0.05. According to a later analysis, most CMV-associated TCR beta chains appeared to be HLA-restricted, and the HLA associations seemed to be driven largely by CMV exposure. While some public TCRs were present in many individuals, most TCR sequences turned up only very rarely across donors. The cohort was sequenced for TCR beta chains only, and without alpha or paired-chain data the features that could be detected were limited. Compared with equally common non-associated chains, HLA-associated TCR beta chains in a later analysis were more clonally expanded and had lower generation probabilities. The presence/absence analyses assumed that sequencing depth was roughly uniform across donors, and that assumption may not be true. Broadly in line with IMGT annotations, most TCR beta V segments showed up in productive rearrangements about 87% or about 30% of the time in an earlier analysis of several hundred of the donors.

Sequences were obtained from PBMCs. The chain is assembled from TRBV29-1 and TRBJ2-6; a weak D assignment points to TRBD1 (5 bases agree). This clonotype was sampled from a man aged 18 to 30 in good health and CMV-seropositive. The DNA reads TGCAGCGTTAGGGGTTCTGGGGCCAACGTCCTGACTTTC. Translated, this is CSVRGSGANVLTF.